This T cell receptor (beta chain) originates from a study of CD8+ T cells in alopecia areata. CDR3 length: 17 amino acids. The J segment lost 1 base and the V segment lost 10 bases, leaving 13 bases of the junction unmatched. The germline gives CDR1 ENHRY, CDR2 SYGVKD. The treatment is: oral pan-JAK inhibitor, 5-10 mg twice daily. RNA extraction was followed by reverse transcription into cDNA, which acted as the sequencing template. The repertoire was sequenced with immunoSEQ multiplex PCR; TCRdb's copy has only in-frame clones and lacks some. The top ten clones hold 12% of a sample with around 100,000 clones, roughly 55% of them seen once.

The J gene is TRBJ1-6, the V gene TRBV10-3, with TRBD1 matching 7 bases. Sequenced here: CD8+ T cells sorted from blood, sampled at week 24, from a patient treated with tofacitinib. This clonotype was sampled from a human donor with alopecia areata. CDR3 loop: CATKLDGDSSYNSPLHF. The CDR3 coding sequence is TGTGCCACCAAGCTGGATGGGGACAGTTCCTATAATTCACCCCTCCACTTT.